The clone carrying this T cell receptor beta chain was seen many times. The antigen is undetermined. This sample was included in a study of T cell repertoires in cytomegalovirus infection. Study-level background: From public TCR beta signatures came an indication of both CMV infection and matching HLA type. Study-wide findings and caveats: Clonotype analysis showed dominance of the ex vivo response by HLA-C-restricted CMV-specific TCR beta clonotypes.

Germline values: CDR1 LGHNA, CDR2 YNFKEQ. Trimming cost V 1 base and J 0 bases; bases outside gene matches: 11. CDR3 length: 18 amino acids. TCRdb recomputed calls from the reads with MiXCR, one row per CDR3 protein. The sample holds around 450,000 distinct CDR3 sequences, 10% to 12% seen once. Sequenced input: PBMCs. The V gene is TRBV4-2, the J gene TRBJ2-7, with 8 positions matching TRBD2. The clonotype comes from a human donor in good health (CMV status not recorded). Some clones in this sample may be carry-over from other donors' samples. CDR3 sequence: CASSQAPGGAGDSYEQYF. The CDR3 region has the DNA TGTGCCAGCAGCCAAGCCCCTGGAGGAGCGGGAGACTCCTACGAGCAGTACTTC.